The 27 T cell receptor beta chains given below trace back to one sample, sequenced in a study of blood T cell repertoires in COVID-19. The table came from immunoSEQ multiplex PCR; TCRdb's copy has only in-frame clones and leaves some out. The data show more than 200,000 clones, around four fifths seen once. The sample was peripheral blood. The receptors were sampled from a woman older than 75 with COVID-19, enrolled during active disease.

The V gene is TRBV5-4, the J gene TRBJ2-6, with 10 nucleotides matching TRBD1. Germline lookup yields CDR1 SGHNT and CDR2 YYREEE (reference sequence). CDR3 size: 18 residues. V shed 0 bases, J shed 0 bases, and the junction held 3 bases outside the gene matches. The CDR3 sequence is CASSLGDRGNSGANVLTF. CDR3 coding DNA: TGTGCCAGCAGCTTGGGGGACAGGGGCAACTCTGGGGCCAACGTCCTGACTTTC.

This clone was counted between two and nine times. This sequence joins TRBV19 and TRBJ1-1, with 10 positions matching TRBD1. The V gene's germline CDR1 is LNHDA and CDR2 SQIVND (reference sequence). J lost 4 bases, V lost 5 bases, and 7 bases had no gene match. CDR3 length: 15 residues. CDR3 sequence: CASSPDRGMSTEAFF. For the CDR3, the DNA is TGTGCCAGTAGTCCGGACAGGGGGATGAGCACTGAAGCTTTCTTT.

This clone was observed a single time. The chain uses TRBV9 and TRBJ2-3, with TRBD1 identical over 7 bases. V shed 1 base, J shed 9 bases, and the junction held 8 bases outside the gene matches. The CDR3 loop spans 14 amino acids. Looked up from germline, CDR1 is SGDLS and CDR2 is YYNGEE. DNA for the CDR3: TGTGCCAGCAGCGTACTCTTAGGGGGCGCAACGCAGTATTTT. It translates to CASSVLLGGATQYF.

This chain uses TRBV27 with TRBJ2-5; 9 positions match TRBD1. The V gene's germline CDR1 is MNHEY and CDR2 SMNVEV (reference sequence). The CDR3 runs to 15 residues. J gave up 2 bases and V 6 bases, and 7 bases lay outside the gene matches. As DNA, the CDR3 is TGTGCCAGCAGCGGGACAGGGAGAGGGCAAGAGACCCAGTACTTC. Its translation is CASSGTGRGQETQYF.

The table lists this clone with many counts. V usage is TRBV2 and J usage is TRBJ1-5; no clear D. V lost 6 bases and J lost 0, with 9 bases in between. The CDR3 length is 14 residues. Germline V gene lookup returns CDR1 SNHLY and CDR2 FYNNEI. CDR3 bases: TGTGCCAGCAGCCAAACAAATAGCAATCAGCCCCAGCATTTT. Amino acid sequence: CASSQTNSNQPQHF.

The chain links TRBV7-9 to TRBJ1-3, with D possibly TRBD1 on 6 matching bases. The CDR3 is 15 amino acids. The V end lost 1 base, the J end lost 6 bases, and 13 bases lay between the germline ends. Germline assignment: CDR1 SEHNR and CDR2 FQNEAQ (reference sequence). This CDR3 is CASSLEGRGENTIYF. CDR3 sequence (DNA): TGTGCCAGCAGCTTAGAGGGCAGGGGCGAAAACACCATATATTTT.

This rearrangement joins TRBV12-3 or TRBV12-4 to TRBJ2-3, with D possibly being TRBD2 (5 bases). Trimming shortened V by 10 bases and J by 2 bases, and 10 bases separated the two germline ends. The length of the CDR3 is 12 residues. CDR3 region: CATTTDTDTQYF. The CDR3, as DNA: TGTGCCACGACTACAGACACAGATACGCAGTATTTT.

V usage is TRBV28 and J usage is TRBJ2-3; no clear D gene. CDR3 length: 12 amino acids. The germline gives CDR1 MDHEN, CDR2 SYDVKM. V lost 5 bases and J 8 bases, leaving 11 bases between the germline ends. The CDR3 region has the DNA TGTGCCAGCAGTCCGCCCGTTAGTACGCAGTATTTT. Translating gives CASSPPVSTQYF.

This clone was detected once. The CDR3 nucleotides are TGTGCCAGTGGGGCCCAGCCCTACGAGCAGTACTTC. This sequence encodes CASGAQPYEQYF. The chain joins TRBV6-5 to TRBJ2-7; possible D gene TRBD1, 5 bases. Trimming pared 9 bases from V and 2 bases from J, leaving 11 bases between. CDR3 size: 12 residues. The germline CDR1 and CDR2 sequences are MNHEY and SVGAGI.

This clone has only one observation. Written as DNA, the CDR3 is TGTGCCAGCAGCCAAGTCCCCGCAGGGCCGTGGATGAACACTGAAGCTTTCTTT. This encodes CASSQVPAGPWMNTEAFF. The chain combines TRBV14 with TRBJ1-1; perhaps TRBD1 as D (5 bases). The CDR3 has 18 amino acids. Deletions cut 1 base from V and 0 bases from J, with 18 bases between. The germline V gene encodes CDR1 SGHDN and CDR2 FVKESK.

The CDR3, as DNA: TGTGCCAGCTCACCGGGGACTTCTAACGAGCAGCACGTC. The encoded protein is CASSPGTSNEQHV. The chain links TRBV18 to TRBJ2-7, with D perhaps matching TRBD2 (6 bases). The CDR3 extends over 13 amino acids. Germline V CDR1 and CDR2: KGHSH, LQKENI.

The V call is TRBV9, the J call TRBJ2-3; TRBD1 aligns across 9 bases. The length of the CDR3 is 15 residues. Germline V gives CDR1 SGDLS, CDR2 YYNGEE. Losses at the gene ends were 4 bases for V and 2 bases for J; bases not matched to a gene: 5. CDR3 loop: CASSPWTGDTDTQYF. CDR3 nucleotide sequence: TGTGCCAGCAGCCCCTGGACAGGGGACACAGATACGCAGTATTTT.

V and J are TRBV5-4 and TRBJ1-1; 9 positions match TRBD1. The CDR3 is 16 residues long. V was pared by 2 bases and J by 5 bases, with 10 bases of the junction left unmatched. Germline V CDR1 and CDR2: SGHNT, YYREEE (reference sequence). The CDR3 protein is CASSFGQGMSKTEAFF. The DNA for the CDR3 is TGTGCCAGCAGCTTCGGACAGGGGATGAGTAAGACTGAAGCTTTCTTT.

This CDR3 reads CASSSDGTGLWPQHF. As DNA, the CDR3 is TGTGCCAGCAGTTCTGACGGGACAGGGCTGTGGCCCCAGCATTTT. The chain joins TRBV6-5 to TRBJ1-5; 9 bases are a match to TRBD1. From germline, CDR1 is MNHEY and CDR2 SVGAGI. This CDR3 has 15 residues. Trimming removed 4 bases from V and 9 bases from J; junction bases left unmatched: 10.

This clone was recorded a few times. This rearrangement joins TRBV7-2 to TRBJ1-1; the D gene is possibly TRBD1 (5 bases). Germline V gene lookup returns CDR1 SGHTA and CDR2 FQGNSA. Trimming stripped 3 bases from V and 5 bases from J, with 13 bases between. This CDR3 is built from 14 residues. The CDR3 bases are TGTGCCAGCAGCTTTAAGGGGAGGGGTACTGAAGCTTTCTTT. This encodes CASSFKGRGTEAFF.

J is TRBJ1-2 and V is TRBV5-4; D not resolved. The V gene lost 0 bases and the J gene lost 2 bases, with 8 bases spanning the gap. The CDR3 spans 14 residues. Germline CDR1 reads SGHNT; CDR2 reads YYREEE (reference sequence). The CDR3 protein is CASSLGQKNYGYTF. The CDR3 nucleotides are TGTGCCAGCAGCTTGGGGCAGAAAAACTATGGCTACACCTTC.

This clone was observed a single time. The CDR3 spells CASSEGRVFSPLHF. DNA for the CDR3: TGTGCCAGCAGTGAGGGCAGGGTGTTCTCACCCCTCCACTTT. The chain links TRBV25-1 to TRBJ1-6, with a tentative D call TRBD1 (5 bases). The V end lost 3 bases, the J end lost 10 bases, and 13 bases lay between the germline ends. CDR3 length: 14 amino acids. Looked up from germline, CDR1 is MGHDK and CDR2 is SYGVNS.

V is TRBV6-5 and J is TRBJ1-2, with D possibly being TRBD1 (6 bases). The CDR3 covers 14 residues. Germline V lookup: CDR1 MNHEY, CDR2 SVGAGI. The ends were cut back, 6 bases at V and 0 bases at J, with 11 bases in the middle. CDR3 amino acids: CASRYRTANYGYTF. The CDR3 nucleotides read TGTGCCAGCAGGTACCGGACAGCTAACTATGGCTACACCTTC.

The V gene is TRBV2, the J gene TRBJ2-3; D may be TRBD2 (6 bases). Germline assignment: CDR1 SNHLY and CDR2 FYNNEI. CDR3 length: 13 amino acids. V was clipped by 7 bases and J by 2 bases, with 10 bases between them. In DNA form, the CDR3 reads TGTGCCAGCAAGGGGAGGACCACAGATACGCAGTATTTT. Encoded protein: CASKGRTTDTQYF.

V usage is TRBV6-6 and J usage is TRBJ1-5; 7 bases align to TRBD1. With V trimmed by 6 bases and J by 2 bases, 7 bases remained unmatched. CDR1 is MNHNY, CDR2 SVGAGI, per germline (reference sequence). This CDR3 has 15 residues. The CDR3 coding sequence is TGTGCCAGCAGACCCAGGGGGGCGGGCAATCAGCCCCAGCATTTT. Translation gives CASRPRGAGNQPQHF.

This clone was found once. The chain combines TRBV2 with TRBJ1-2; TRBD1 aligns across 9 bases. Germline V gene lookup returns CDR1 SNHLY and CDR2 FYNNEI. The CDR3 consists of 14 residues. The ends lost 6 bases at V and 8 bases at J; junction bases unmatched: 10. CDR3 nucleotide sequence: TGTGCCAGCAGCCTTTCGGGACAGGGAGGAGGCTACACCTTC. Residues: CASSLSGQGGGYTF.

V is TRBV5-1 and J is TRBJ1-2; 9 bases fit TRBD1. Trimming cost V 4 bases and J 7 bases; bases outside gene matches: 14. The CDR3 has 16 residues. Germline assignment: CDR1 SGHRS and CDR2 YFSETQ. CDR3 sequence (DNA): TGCGCCAGCAGCGCCCACAACAGGGGGCGCGTACGTGGCTACACCTTC. As protein: CASSAHNRGRVRGYTF.

The chain carries TRBV7-9 and TRBJ1-6; weak D call: TRBD1 (5 bases). The CDR3 has 13 amino acids. The germline CDR1 and CDR2 sequences are SEHNR and FQNEAQ (reference sequence). The V end was cut by 5 bases, the J end by 10 bases, with 12 bases between. CDR3: CASSPPGNSPLHF. The CDR3 bases are TGTGCCAGCAGCCCCCCAGGGAACTCACCCCTCCACTTT.

The rearrangement uses TRBV9 and TRBJ1-1; the match to TRBD1 covers 9 bases. In germline, CDR1 is SGDLS, CDR2 YYNGEE. V lost 4 bases, J lost 3 bases, and 4 bases stayed unmatched. The CDR3 loop spans 14 amino acids. This CDR3 reads CASSLRDRDTEAFF. Written as DNA, the CDR3 is TGTGCCAGCAGCCTCCGGGACAGGGACACTGAAGCTTTCTTT. The full variable domain, rest sourced from reference TRBV9 and TRBJ1-1, is DSGVTQTPKHLITATGQRVTLRCSPRSGDLSVYWYQQSLDQGLQFLIQYYNGEERAKGNILERFSAQQFPDLHSELNLSSLELGDSALYFCASSLRDRDTEAFFGQGTRLTVV.

The V call is TRBV28, the J call TRBJ1-6; 10 bases are shared with TRBD1. The CDR3 contains 15 residues. Germline CDR1 reads MDHEN; CDR2 reads SYDVKM. Unmatched junction bases numbered 7, after V lost 7 bases and J lost 7 bases. The CDR3, as DNA: TGTGCCAGCATCCCGGGGACAGGGGAGAATTCACCCCTCCACTTT. It is translated as CASIPGTGENSPLHF.

The chain combines TRBV6-5 with TRBJ1-1; 9 nucleotides align to TRBD1. Germline V gene lookup returns CDR1 MNHEY and CDR2 SVGAGI. The CDR3 is 14 amino acids. J was trimmed by 4 bases and V by 6 bases; bases with no gene match: 6. CDR3 sequence reads: CASRHSGQGTEAFF. DNA for the CDR3: TGTGCCAGCAGGCATTCGGGACAGGGCACTGAAGCTTTCTTT.

A single count supports this clone. V usage is TRBV18 and J usage is TRBJ1-6; D remains ambiguous. Germline values: CDR1 KGHSH, CDR2 LQKENI. V dropped 8 bases and J dropped 10 bases, with 15 bases sitting between them. There are 13 residues in the CDR3. As DNA, the CDR3 is TGTGCCAGCCAGGCAGCAGGATCCTCACCCCTCCACTTT. Translating it yields CASQAAGSSPLHF.